Shown below are 30 T cell receptor beta chains from a single sample sequenced in a study of T cell changes during pregnancy in multiple sclerosis. Generated by immunoSEQ multiplex PCR, the TCRdb table keeps only in-frame clones and is missing some. The sample holds 55,000 to 65,000 clones, over 90% seen once. Sequencing was performed on CD8+ T cells from peripheral blood mononuclear cells, taken in the third trimester of pregnancy. The receptors were gathered from a female donor with multiple sclerosis, enrolled in a pregnancy study.

The rearrangement links TRBV27 to TRBJ2-3; 8 bases agree with TRBD1. This CDR3 is 14 amino acids long. The germline gives CDR1 MNHEY, CDR2 SMNVEV (reference sequence). V lost 4 bases to trimming and J lost 3 bases; unmatched junction nucleotides: 3. The CDR3 loop reads CASSWRTGTDTQYF. CDR3 in DNA: TGTGCCAGCAGTTGGAGGACAGGGACAGATACGCAGTATTTT.

The chain combines TRBV28 with TRBJ2-7, with 9 bases identical to TRBD2. This CDR3 spans 14 amino acids. With V trimmed by 6 bases and J by 5 bases, 8 bases remained unmatched. The germline CDR1 and CDR2 sequences are MDHEN and SYDVKM. CDR3 residues: CASSHSGSRDEQYF. CDR3 nucleotide sequence: TGTGCCAGCAGCCATAGCGGGAGTAGAGACGAGCAGTACTTC. Filled out from reference TRBV28 and TRBJ2-7, the complete variable domain reads DVKVTQSSRYLVKRTGEKVFLECVQDMDHENMFWYRQDPGLGLRLIYFSYDVKMKEKGDIPEGYSVSREKKERFSLILESASTNQTSMYLCASSHSGSRDEQYFGPGTRLTVT.

This clone has just a few counts. V gene TRBV6-4 combines with J gene TRBJ1-1; D is unclear. The germline CDR1 and CDR2 sequences are MRHNA and SNTAGT. This CDR3 has 13 residues. Trimming cost V 4 bases and J 1 base, with 7 bases left between them. The CDR3 DNA reads TGTGCCAGCAGTGCGCGGGGGAACACTGAAGCTTTCTTT. Translated, it gives CASSARGNTEAFF.

The rearrangement joins TRBV21-1 to TRBJ2-7; whether TRBD2, the table's D call, matches the DNA was not checked. TRBV21-1 is termed a pseudogene. CDR3 length: 15 amino acids. The CDR3 DNA reads as TGTGCCAGCAGCAAAGCTCGGACTACCGCCTACGAGCAGTACTTC. This gives the protein CASSKARTTAYEQYF.

V usage is TRBV2 and J usage is TRBJ2-6; perhaps TRBD1 as D (7 bases). CDR1 and CDR2 from the germline V gene are SNHLY and FYNNEI. The CDR3 covers 19 residues. V lost 5 bases, J lost 0 bases, and 20 bases lay in between. This CDR3 is CASSPWPAGGPSGANVLTF. The CDR3, as DNA: TGTGCCAGCAGTCCCTGGCCGGCAGGGGGGCCCTCTGGGGCCAACGTCCTGACTTTC.

This rearrangement joins TRBV11-3 to TRBJ1-2; D may be TRBD1 (5 bases). Trimming removed 3 bases at V and 4 bases at J, with 6 bases between. This CDR3 is 12 amino acids long. Germline values: CDR1 SGHNT, CDR2 YENEEA. The CDR3 bases are TGTGCCAGCAGCTTGACAGTCTATGGCTACACCTTC. Encoded protein: CASSLTVYGYTF.

V gene TRBV28 combines with J gene TRBJ2-4, with 7 nucleotides matching TRBD1. J was trimmed by 1 base and V by 6 bases; bases with no gene match: 6. Per germline, CDR1 MDHEN and CDR2 SYDVKM. The CDR3 extends over 15 amino acids. The CDR3 DNA sequence: TGTGCCAGCAGGAACAGGGGTTGGGCCAAAAACATTCAGTACTTC. Protein product: CASRNRGWAKNIQYF.

The rearrangement links TRBV7-8 to TRBJ1-1, with D possibly being TRBD1 (6 bases). Between the trimmed V and J ends, which lost 3 bases and 8 bases, there was a span of 10 bases. CDR3 size: 12 residues. Per the germline V gene, CDR1 is SGHVS and CDR2 is FQNEAQ. The CDR3 loop reads CASSFRGFEAFF. The DNA of the CDR3 is TGTGCCAGCAGCTTCAGGGGATTCGAAGCTTTCTTT.

The V gene is TRBV9, the J gene TRBJ2-1; D gene uncertain. The V end was cut by 0 bases, the J end by 3 bases, with 13 bases between. Germline loops: CDR1 SGDLS, CDR2 YYNGEE. The CDR3 extends over 16 amino acids. CDR3 protein: CASSVEPASFYNEQFF. The CDR3 region has the DNA TGTGCCAGCAGCGTAGAGCCTGCAAGCTTCTACAATGAGCAGTTCTTC.

The chain couples TRBV27 to TRBJ1-1; 7 bases align to TRBD1. The CDR3 runs 16 residues. The V segment lost 5 bases and the J segment 0 bases; nucleotides outside the gene matches: 9. Germline CDR1 and CDR2: MNHEY and SMNVEV (reference sequence). The CDR3 nucleotides read TGTGCCAGCAGTCCCTCCCCGGGACAGCTGAACACTGAAGCTTTCTTT. It is translated as CASSPSPGQLNTEAFF.

The chain is built from TRBV5-1 and TRBJ1-1; a possible D gene is TRBD1 (5 bases). CDR1 is SGHRS and CDR2 is YFSETQ in the germline V gene. The CDR3 runs 12 residues. Trimming shortened V by 4 bases and J by 7 bases, and 11 bases separated the two germline ends. DNA for the CDR3: TGCGCCAGCAGCGCGGGACGGCTTGAAGCTTTCTTT. This gives the protein CASSAGRLEAFF.

The rearrangement uses TRBV7-9 and TRBJ2-1; TRBD2 might be the D (5 bases). The V gene lost 1 base and the J gene lost 3 bases, with 13 bases spanning the gap. This CDR3 comprises 16 residues. Germline V gives CDR1 SEHNR, CDR2 FQNEAQ (reference sequence). CDR3 residues: CASSLVGGSFYNEQFF. CDR3 in DNA: TGTGCCAGCAGCTTAGTAGGTGGGAGTTTCTACAATGAGCAGTTCTTC. The full variable domain, completed using reference TRBV7-9 and TRBJ2-1, is DTGVSQNPRHKITKRGQNVTFRCDPISEHNRLYWYRQTLGQGPEFLTYFQNEAQLEKSRLLSDRFSAERPKGSFSTLEIQRTEQGDSAMYLCASSLVGGSFYNEQFFGPGTRLTVL.

This rearrangement joins TRBV2 to TRBJ2-1, with 12 bases identical to TRBD2. The CDR3 runs 14 residues. J lost 8 bases, V lost 9 bases, and 8 bases had no gene match. Germline CDR1 SNHLY, CDR2 FYNNEI. CDR3 in amino acids: CARPGLAGSYEQFF. In DNA, the CDR3 is TGTGCCAGACCGGGACTAGCGGGCAGCTATGAGCAGTTCTTC.

To note about this clone: An end of the junction differs from the germline gene, which may be a read error. Other DNA variants within this sample encode the same CDR3. V is TRBV11-2 and J is TRBJ2-3; a weak D match, TRBD2 (5 bases). The germline CDR1 and CDR2 sequences are SGHAT and FQNNGV. The CDR3 has 18 amino acids. The CDR3 reads CASSLAGRSGPNTDTQYF. Here the CDR3 DNA reads TGTGCCAGTAGCTTAGCAGGTCGGAGCGGCCCAAACACAGATACGCAGTATTTT.

CDR3 DNA sequence: TGTGCCTGGAGTGTAGGGACTACCTACGAGCAGTACTTC. Its translation: CAWSVGTTYEQYF. The chain carries TRBV30 and TRBJ2-7, with TRBD2 matching 7 bases. Unmatched junction bases numbered 1, after V lost 0 bases and J lost 2 bases. In germline, CDR1 is GTSNPN, CDR2 SVGIG (reference sequence). The CDR3 has 13 amino acids.

The chain employs TRBV11-2 and TRBJ2-3; 9 nucleotides align to TRBD2. Unmatched junction bases numbered 6, after V lost 1 base and J lost 1 base. Germline CDR1 is SGHAT and CDR2 is FQNNGV. This CDR3 has 17 residues. The CDR3 loop reads CASSLGGGGRGTDTQYF. CDR3 DNA: TGTGCCAGCAGCTTAGGTGGCGGCGGGAGGGGCACAGATACGCAGTATTTT.

The V call is TRBV5-6, the J call TRBJ2-2; TRBD2 agrees at 10 bases. This CDR3 has 16 amino acids. Per the germline V gene, CDR1 is SGHDT and CDR2 is YYEEEE. V dropped 1 base and J dropped 7; count of bases not matched to a gene: 7. The DNA for the CDR3 is TGTGCCAGCAGCTTGAGCCTAGCGGGAGTCATCGGGGAGCTGTTTTTT. Translation: CASSLSLAGVIGELFF.

This clone came up once. The chain couples TRBV19 to TRBJ2-2; 8 bases are shared with TRBD1. Per the germline V gene, CDR1 is LNHDA and CDR2 is SQIVND (reference sequence). The V segment lost 5 bases and the J segment 5 bases; nucleotides outside the gene matches: 16. This CDR3 is built from 18 residues. CDR3 sequence: CASSPGPVTGGETGELFF. CDR3 in DNA: TGTGCCAGTAGTCCAGGGCCCGTTACAGGGGGAGAAACCGGGGAGCTGTTTTTT.

The chain is built from TRBV6-1 and TRBJ2-7; 13 bases fit TRBD2. The V and J ends lost 9 bases and 5 bases, in that order; junction bases with no gene match: 7. CDR3 length: 14 residues. In germline, CDR1 is MNHNS, CDR2 SASEGT. The CDR3 here is CASLSGLAGHEQYF. The CDR3 DNA is TGTGCCAGTCTATCGGGACTAGCGGGACACGAGCAGTACTTC.

This rearrangement joins TRBV15 to TRBJ2-7; 7 positions match TRBD1. The ends lost 5 bases at V and 5 bases at J; junction bases unmatched: 12. This CDR3 has 15 residues. The germline V gene encodes CDR1 LNHNV and CDR2 YYDKDF (reference sequence). DNA for the CDR3: TGTGCCACCAGCGACCGACAGGGAATCCGCCACGAGCAGTACTTC. Amino acid sequence: CATSDRQGIRHEQYF.

V gene TRBV27 combines with J gene TRBJ2-1; 8 bases match TRBD1. Trimming at V came to 6 bases and at J to 5 bases, leaving 6 bases not matched to a gene. CDR3 length: 14 amino acids. Looked up from germline, CDR1 is MNHEY and CDR2 is SMNVEV (reference sequence). This CDR3 reads CASSPGTGDNEQFF. The CDR3 coding sequence is TGTGCCAGCAGCCCGGGGACAGGCGACAATGAGCAGTTCTTC.

The CDR3 here is CASSLSSTGANQPQHF. For the CDR3, the DNA is TGTGCCAGCAGCTTATCCTCTACAGGGGCCAATCAGCCCCAGCATTTT. The V gene is TRBV7-2, the J gene TRBJ1-5; 7 nucleotides align to TRBD1. The trim removed 2 bases at V and 3 bases at J, leaving 7 bases unmatched. The CDR3 extends over 16 amino acids. The germline CDR1 and CDR2 sequences are SGHTA and FQGNSA.

This clone was seen only once. This sequence joins TRBV5-1 and TRBJ1-2, with D perhaps matching TRBD1 (5 bases). CDR3 length equals 15 residues. The germline gives CDR1 SGHRS, CDR2 YFSETQ. Trimming left V 2 bases short and J 2 bases short, with 13 bases between. CDR3 nucleotides: TGCGCCAGCAGCTTTAGTCAGGGTATGAACTATGGCTACACCTTC. The encoded protein is CASSFSQGMNYGYTF.

The CDR3, as DNA: TGCGCTAGTTCCCCAGGGGGCTACGAGCAGTACTTC. Residues: CASSPGGYEQYF. The chain recombines TRBV5-1 with TRBJ2-7; 7 nucleotides line up with TRBD1. CDR3 length: 12 residues. Germline-derived CDR1 and CDR2 are SGHRS and YFSETQ.

This sequence joins TRBV5-4 and TRBJ2-7; perhaps TRBD1 as D (6 bases). V lost 0 bases and J lost 6, with 10 bases in between. CDR3 length: 13 residues. CDR1 is SGHNT and CDR2 is YYREEE in the germline V gene (reference sequence). The CDR3 loop is CASSLEAGAEQYF. CDR3 DNA sequence: TGTGCCAGCAGCTTGGAGGCAGGGGCCGAGCAGTACTTC.

The chain combines TRBV5-1 with TRBJ1-1; D not resolved. Germline V gene sequence: CDR1 SGHRS, CDR2 YFSETQ. Trimming shortened V by 1 base and J by 1 base, and 5 bases separated the two germline ends. The CDR3 is 13 residues long. In nucleotides, the CDR3 is TGCGCCAGCAGCTTGCTTAGGAACACTGAAGCTTTCTTT. Translation gives CASSLLRNTEAFF.

In this sample, this clone turned up once. The chain uses TRBV10-2 and TRBJ2-1; TRBD2 might be the D (6 bases). The germline gives CDR1 WSHSY, CDR2 SAAADI. The V and J ends lost 8 bases and 10 bases respectively, with 24 bases between them. This CDR3 contains 15 residues. In DNA form, the CDR3 reads TGCGCCAGCGCGACCGGCCTAGCGCCCGTTTGGGAGCAGTTCTTC. This encodes CASATGLAPVWEQFF.

V and J are TRBV30 and TRBJ1-1; D perhaps matches TRBD1 (5 bases). This CDR3 has 13 residues. Germline values: CDR1 GTSNPN, CDR2 SVGIG (reference sequence). The V gene lost 1 base and the J gene lost 7 bases, with 13 bases spanning the gap. The CDR3 here is CAWSGAGGGEAFF. As DNA, the CDR3 is TGTGCCTGGAGTGGGGCAGGCGGGGGTGAAGCTTTCTTT.

The rearrangement joins TRBV11-2 to TRBJ2-7; maybe TRBD1 (6 bases). Germline V gene lookup returns CDR1 SGHAT and CDR2 FQNNGV. Trimming removed 5 bases from V and 4 bases from J, with 18 bases in between. This CDR3 has 15 residues. CDR3 in DNA: TGTGCCAGCAGCCAGGGGACCGCTGAAATATACGAGCAGTACTTC. As protein: CASSQGTAEIYEQYF.

The chain joins TRBV19 to TRBJ2-7, with TRBD2 identical over 8 bases. The CDR3 is made up of 14 amino acids. Trimming took 7 bases from V and 5 from J; bases not matched to a gene: 10. Germline lookup yields CDR1 LNHDA and CDR2 SQIVND (reference sequence). CDR3 residues: CASNPGLGSHEQYF. CDR3 coding DNA: TGTGCCAGTAACCCGGGACTAGGGTCGCACGAGCAGTACTTC.